This T cell receptor beta chain was profiled in a study of cytomegalovirus exposure and HLA in healthy donors. TCRdb's copy holds only in-frame clones and misses some; the assay was immunoSEQ multiplex PCR. The sample consists of about 110,000 clones, about 88% of them appearing once. Germline V gene sequence: CDR1 WSHSY, CDR2 SAAADI. The ends were cut back, 3 bases at V and 0 bases at J, with 6 bases in the middle. The CDR3 has 14 amino acids. Source material: PBMCs. The sequence derives from a woman aged 18 to 35 in good health and CMV-seropositive. The chain has TRBV10-2 and TRBJ2-1; possibly TRBD2 for D (5 bases). CDR3 bases: TGCGCCAGCAGTGACACTAGCTCCTACAATGAGCAGTTCTTC. Its protein product is CASSDTSSYNEQFF.